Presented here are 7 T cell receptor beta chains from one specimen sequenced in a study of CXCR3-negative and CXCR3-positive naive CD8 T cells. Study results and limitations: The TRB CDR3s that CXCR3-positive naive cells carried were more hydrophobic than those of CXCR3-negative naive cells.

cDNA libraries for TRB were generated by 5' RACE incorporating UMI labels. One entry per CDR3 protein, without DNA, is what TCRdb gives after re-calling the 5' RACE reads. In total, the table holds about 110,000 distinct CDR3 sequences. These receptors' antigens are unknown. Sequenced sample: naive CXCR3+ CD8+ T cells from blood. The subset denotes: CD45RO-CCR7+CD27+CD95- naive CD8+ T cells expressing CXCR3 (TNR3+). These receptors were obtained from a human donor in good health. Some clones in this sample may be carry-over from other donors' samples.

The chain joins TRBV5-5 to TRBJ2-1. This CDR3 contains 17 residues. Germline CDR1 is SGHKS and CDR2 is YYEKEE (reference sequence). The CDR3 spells CASSLSMDRALDNEQFF.

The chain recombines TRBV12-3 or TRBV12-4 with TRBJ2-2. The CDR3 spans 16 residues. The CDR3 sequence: CASSLTQFANTGELFF.

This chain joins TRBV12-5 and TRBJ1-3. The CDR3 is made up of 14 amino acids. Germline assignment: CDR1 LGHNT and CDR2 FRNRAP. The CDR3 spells CASALRGSGNTIYF.

This CDR3 is CSARGRGDTEAFF. The chain carries TRBV20-1 and TRBJ1-1; the D gene TCRdb calls, TRBD1, cannot be checked with no DNA. This CDR3 spans 13 amino acids. Germline loops: CDR1 DFQATT, CDR2 SNEGSKA (reference sequence).

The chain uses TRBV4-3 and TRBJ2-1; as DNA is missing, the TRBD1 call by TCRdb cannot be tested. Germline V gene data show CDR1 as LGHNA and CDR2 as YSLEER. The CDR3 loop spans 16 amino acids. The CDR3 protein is CASSQDLAGGLNEQFF.

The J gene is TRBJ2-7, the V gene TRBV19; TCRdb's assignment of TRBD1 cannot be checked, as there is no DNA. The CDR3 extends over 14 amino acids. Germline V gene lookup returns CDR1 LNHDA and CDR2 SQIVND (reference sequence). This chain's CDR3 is CASSSRTGADEQYF.

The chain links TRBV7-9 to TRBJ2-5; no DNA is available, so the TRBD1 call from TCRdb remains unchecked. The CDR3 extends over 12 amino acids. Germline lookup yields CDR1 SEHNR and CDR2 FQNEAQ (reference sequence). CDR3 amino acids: CAAHREEETQYF.